Shown below are 23 T cell receptor beta chains from a single sample sequenced in a study of identical twins. Via MiXCR, TCRdb re-called the 5' RACE reads, giving one row per CDR3 protein. Here the sample spans about 890,000 distinct CDR3 sequences, approximately 13% being singletons. These records were also assigned to another study, of yellow fever vaccine responses in identical twins.

The sequencing sample was made of PBMCs. These receptors came from a woman aged 18-29 years in good health.

Written as DNA, the CDR3 is TGTGCCAGCAGAACCGGACAGGGAGTCGGGGAGCAGTACGTC. It yields the protein CASRTGQGVGEQYV. This chain joins TRBV28 and TRBJ2-7; 8 bases match TRBD1. CDR3 length: 14 residues. Germline V gene data show CDR1 as MDHEN and CDR2 as SYDVKM. Germline trimming cut 6 bases from V and 7 bases from J; bases unmatched to any gene: 11.

CDR3 protein: CASSPLGRVGTGELFF. The CDR3 DNA reads TGTGCCAGCAGCCCCCTAGGTAGGGTGGGCACCGGGGAGCTGTTTTTT. The rearrangement joins TRBV9 to TRBJ2-2; D remains ambiguous. V dropped 4 bases and J dropped 4 bases, with 17 bases sitting between them. CDR3 size: 16 residues. CDR1 and CDR2 (germline): SGDLS, YYNGEE.

A few counts support this clonotype. This chain connects TRBV19 to TRBJ1-1; possible D gene TRBD1, 5 bases. Germline V lookup: CDR1 LNHDA, CDR2 SQIVND (reference sequence). The CDR3 loop spans 14 amino acids. Between the trimmed V and J ends, which lost 3 bases and 1 base, there was a span of 9 bases. CDR3 residues: CASSIPQGNTEAFF. The CDR3 nucleotides read TGTGCCAGTAGTATCCCCCAGGGGAACACTGAAGCTTTCTTT.

This clonotype appeared a few times. This chain joins TRBV20-1 and TRBJ2-1; 12 nucleotides match TRBD2. The ends lost 4 bases at V and 6 bases at J; junction bases unmatched: 10. Germline CDR1 DFQATT, CDR2 SNEGSKA (reference sequence). CDR3 length: 16 amino acids. CDR3 nucleotides: TGCAGTGCTACAGGGACTAGCGGGCTTATGGTCAATGAGCAGTTCTTC. Translating it yields CSATGTSGLMVNEQFF.

In its sample, this clonotype was seen many times. The CDR3 DNA reads as TGTGCCAGCAGTGATTTCGGGGGCAATCAGCCCCAGCATTTT. Translated: CASSDFGGNQPQHF. This chain joins TRBV6-1 and TRBJ1-5; D gene ambiguous. This CDR3 spans 14 amino acids. Germline values: CDR1 MNHNS, CDR2 SASEGT. Trimming left V 3 bases short and J 2 bases short, with 8 bases between.

This chain joins TRBV10-3 and TRBJ1-1, with D uncertain. Germline V gene sequence: CDR1 ENHRY, CDR2 SYGVKD. This CDR3 has 14 residues. Trimming pared 7 bases from V and 1 base from J, leaving 13 bases between. This CDR3 is CAIKAVNPNTEAFF. The CDR3 DNA sequence: TGTGCCATCAAGGCGGTCAACCCGAACACTGAAGCTTTCTTT.

The chain carries TRBV10-3 and TRBJ2-5; a possible D gene is TRBD2 (5 bases). Germline V gene lookup returns CDR1 ENHRY and CDR2 SYGVKD. CDR3 length equals 13 residues. Deletions cut 3 bases from V and 4 bases from J, with 9 bases between. CDR3 in DNA: TGTGCCATCAGTGATAAAGGGAGAGAGACCCAGTACTTC. Residues: CAISDKGRETQYF.

This rearrangement joins TRBV28 to TRBJ1-5; a weak D match, TRBD1 (6 bases). This CDR3 comprises 14 residues. V lost 8 bases and J lost 1, with 12 bases in between. Looked up from germline, CDR1 is MDHEN and CDR2 is SYDVKM. The CDR3 reads CASLRGKSNQPQHF. CDR3 bases: TGTGCCAGCCTCAGGGGTAAGAGCAATCAGCCCCAGCATTTT.

V usage is TRBV5-6 and J usage is TRBJ2-7; D might be TRBD1 or TRBD2, each matching 5 bases. CDR1 and CDR2 (germline): SGHDT, YYEEEE. The CDR3 totals 16 residues. Trimming cost V 0 bases and J 2 bases, with 15 bases left between them. The chain's CDR3 is CASSLALGESAYEQYF. In DNA form, the CDR3 reads TGTGCCAGCAGCTTGGCGTTGGGGGAGTCAGCCTACGAGCAGTACTTC.

This clonotype has just a few counts. The chain combines TRBV3-1 with TRBJ2-3; no clear D gene. Trimming took off 6 bases at V and 9 bases at J, with 16 bases between the two ends. This CDR3 comprises 13 residues. The germline gives CDR1 LGHDT, CDR2 YNNKEL (reference sequence). The CDR3 DNA is TGTGCCAGCAGGGACGACGACGGCGCCACGCAGTATTTT. As protein: CASRDDDGATQYF.

This clonotype was detected a few times. V gene TRBV4-1 combines with J gene TRBJ2-1, with 16 bases identical to TRBD2. The V gene end was trimmed by 3 bases and the J gene end by 9 bases; junction bases not matched to a gene: 11. Germline V gene data show CDR1 as MGHRA and CDR2 as YSYEKL. The CDR3 consists of 18 residues. The DNA of the CDR3 is TGCGCCAGCAGCCACCTAACCGGGACTAGCGGGAGGGGGGCTGAGCAGTTCTTC. Its translation is CASSHLTGTSGRGAEQFF.

This chain uses TRBV4-1 with TRBJ1-5, with a tentative D call TRBD1 (5 bases). Germline V gene sequence: CDR1 MGHRA, CDR2 YSYEKL. V shed 7 bases and J shed 1 base, with 14 bases lying between them. The CDR3 contains 15 residues. The DNA of the CDR3 is TGCGCCAGCACCGCGGGGGAGGACAGCAATCAGCCCCAGCATTTT. Residues: CASTAGEDSNQPQHF.

This clonotype was counted at least ten times. Here the CDR3 reads CASSSLNRDANTEAFF. For the CDR3, the DNA is TGTGCCAGCAGCTCGTTAAACCGGGACGCCAACACTGAAGCTTTCTTT. The J gene is TRBJ1-1, the V gene TRBV7-8; perhaps TRBD1 as D (5 bases). V was trimmed by 4 bases and J by 2 bases, leaving 17 bases between them. Germline CDR1 and CDR2: SGHVS and FQNEAQ. This CDR3 region has 16 residues. Complete variable domain (other parts from reference TRBV7-8 and TRBJ1-1): GAGVSQSPRYKVAKRGQDVALRCDPISGHVSLFWYQQALGQGPEFLTYFQNEAQLDKSGLPSDRFFAERPEGSVSTLKIQRTQQEDSAVYLCASSSLNRDANTEAFFGQGTRLTVV.

The chain couples TRBV5-8 to TRBJ1-1; D perhaps matches TRBD1 (6 bases). The germline gives CDR1 SGHTS, CDR2 YDEGEE. The CDR3 extends over 14 amino acids. V was trimmed by 4 bases and J by 0 bases, leaving 10 bases between them. CDR3 sequence reads: CASSRGEMNTEAFF. The DNA for the CDR3 is TGTGCCAGCAGCAGGGGGGAAATGAACACTGAAGCTTTCTTT.

This rearrangement joins TRBV6-2 or TRBV6-3 to TRBJ1-2, with 7 bases fitting TRBD1. The CDR3 runs 14 residues. Germline-derived CDR1 and CDR2 are MNHEY and SVGEGT. J lost 4 bases, V lost 6 bases, and 8 bases had no gene match. The CDR3: CASRPGQNFYGYTF. CDR3 DNA sequence: TGTGCCAGCAGACCGGGACAGAATTTCTATGGCTACACCTTC.

The rearrangement joins TRBV10-3 to TRBJ2-7; D ambiguous. Germline CDR1 ENHRY, CDR2 SYGVKD. This CDR3 region has 14 residues. V dropped 2 bases and J dropped 1 base, with 9 bases sitting between them. The CDR3 here is CAISEGPQSYEQYF. CDR3 in DNA: TGTGCCATCAGTGAGGGCCCCCAGTCCTACGAGCAGTACTTC.

The chain recombines TRBV28 with TRBJ1-5; the match to TRBD1 covers 9 bases. V shed 4 bases and J 5 bases; nucleotides not matched to a gene: 6. This CDR3 region has 15 residues. Per the germline V gene, CDR1 is MDHEN and CDR2 is SYDVKM. The CDR3 region is CASSSLTGGDQPQHF. CDR3 nucleotide sequence: TGTGCCAGCAGTTCATTGACAGGGGGAGATCAGCCCCAGCATTTT.

The genes are TRBV5-1 and TRBJ2-2, with 8 bases lining up with TRBD2. The CDR3 runs to 15 residues. J gave up 4 bases and V 4 bases, and 6 bases lay outside the gene matches. Germline V gene data show CDR1 as SGHRS and CDR2 as YFSETQ. CDR3 sequence (DNA): TGCGCCAGCAGCAGCGGGAGCGGATCCACCGGGGAGCTGTTTTTT. Its translation: CASSSGSGSTGELFF.

This clonotype was recorded at least ten times. V and J are TRBV5-1 and TRBJ2-2; D gene unclear. Germline V gene data show CDR1 as SGHRS and CDR2 as YFSETQ. This CDR3 spans 16 amino acids. Between the trimmed V and J ends, which lost 0 bases and 0 bases, there was a span of 9 bases. CDR3 nucleotide sequence: TGCGCCAGCAGCTTGGGGGTCCCGGCGAACACCGGGGAGCTGTTTTTT. Protein product: CASSLGVPANTGELFF. The whole variable domain, filled in from reference TRBV5-1 and TRBJ2-2, reads KAGVTQTPRYLIKTRGQQVTLSCSPISGHRSVSWYQQTPGQGLQFLFEYFSETQRNKGNFPGRFSGRQFSNSRSEMNVSTLELGDSALYLCASSLGVPANTGELFFGEGSRLTVL.

The J gene is TRBJ2-3, the V gene TRBV6-1, with D perhaps matching TRBD1 or TRBD2 (5 bases each). The germline V gene has CDR1 MNHNS and CDR2 SASEGT. The V and J ends lost 5 bases and 3 bases respectively, with 15 bases between them. This CDR3 is 15 amino acids long. The CDR3: CASSPGPGSTDTQYF. The CDR3 coding sequence is TGTGCCAGCAGTCCGGGACCCGGAAGTACAGATACGCAGTATTTT.

This clonotype was seen a handful of times. V gene TRBV10-3 combines with J gene TRBJ1-4, with 10 bases aligning to TRBD1. The CDR3 is made up of 15 amino acids. The J segment lost 8 bases and the V segment lost 10 bases, leaving 13 bases of the junction unmatched. From germline, CDR1 is ENHRY and CDR2 SYGVKD. In nucleotides, the CDR3 is TGTGCCACACACACGACAGGGGGCACCCGCGAAAAACTGTTTTTT. It translates to CATHTTGGTREKLFF.

This rearrangement joins TRBV7-9 to TRBJ1-3, with no clear D. This CDR3 comprises 14 residues. V shed 5 bases and J shed 2 bases, with 10 bases lying between them. Germline V gives CDR1 SEHNR, CDR2 FQNEAQ (reference sequence). Here the CDR3 reads CASSPTETGNTIYF. CDR3 DNA sequence: TGTGCCAGCAGCCCAACAGAGACTGGAAACACCATATATTTT.

This clonotype appeared a few times. V gene TRBV4-1 combines with J gene TRBJ2-7; perhaps TRBD2 as D (5 bases). Trimming took off 2 bases at V and 1 base at J, with 12 bases between the two ends. Germline V gives CDR1 MGHRA, CDR2 YSYEKL. This CDR3 contains 15 residues. CDR3 sequence reads: CASSQPGLGSYEQYF. The CDR3 coding sequence is TGCGCCAGCAGCCAACCGGGGTTGGGGTCCTACGAGCAGTACTTC.